This entry features one TCR beta chain sequence. The data belong to a study of shared clonotypes between healthy human individuals. The CDR3 has 14 amino acids. Trimming left V 0 bases short and J 7 bases short, with 13 bases between. The germline V gene has CDR1 GTSNPN and CDR2 SVGIG (reference sequence). Assay used: immunoSEQ multiplex PCR; TCRdb lists only in-frame clones, some missing. Among 550,000 to 700,000 clones, 73% were seen once, and the ten largest hold around 1.8%. This receptor was taken from a woman under 40 in good health. Sample: memory CD4+ T cells sorted from blood. Subset specified: CD45RA-negative fraction. The J gene is TRBJ2-1, the V gene TRBV30, with D unresolved. CDR3 protein: CAWSVGPLGNEQFF. CDR3 in DNA: TGTGCCTGGAGTGTAGGTCCCCTGGGGAATGAGCAGTTCTTC.